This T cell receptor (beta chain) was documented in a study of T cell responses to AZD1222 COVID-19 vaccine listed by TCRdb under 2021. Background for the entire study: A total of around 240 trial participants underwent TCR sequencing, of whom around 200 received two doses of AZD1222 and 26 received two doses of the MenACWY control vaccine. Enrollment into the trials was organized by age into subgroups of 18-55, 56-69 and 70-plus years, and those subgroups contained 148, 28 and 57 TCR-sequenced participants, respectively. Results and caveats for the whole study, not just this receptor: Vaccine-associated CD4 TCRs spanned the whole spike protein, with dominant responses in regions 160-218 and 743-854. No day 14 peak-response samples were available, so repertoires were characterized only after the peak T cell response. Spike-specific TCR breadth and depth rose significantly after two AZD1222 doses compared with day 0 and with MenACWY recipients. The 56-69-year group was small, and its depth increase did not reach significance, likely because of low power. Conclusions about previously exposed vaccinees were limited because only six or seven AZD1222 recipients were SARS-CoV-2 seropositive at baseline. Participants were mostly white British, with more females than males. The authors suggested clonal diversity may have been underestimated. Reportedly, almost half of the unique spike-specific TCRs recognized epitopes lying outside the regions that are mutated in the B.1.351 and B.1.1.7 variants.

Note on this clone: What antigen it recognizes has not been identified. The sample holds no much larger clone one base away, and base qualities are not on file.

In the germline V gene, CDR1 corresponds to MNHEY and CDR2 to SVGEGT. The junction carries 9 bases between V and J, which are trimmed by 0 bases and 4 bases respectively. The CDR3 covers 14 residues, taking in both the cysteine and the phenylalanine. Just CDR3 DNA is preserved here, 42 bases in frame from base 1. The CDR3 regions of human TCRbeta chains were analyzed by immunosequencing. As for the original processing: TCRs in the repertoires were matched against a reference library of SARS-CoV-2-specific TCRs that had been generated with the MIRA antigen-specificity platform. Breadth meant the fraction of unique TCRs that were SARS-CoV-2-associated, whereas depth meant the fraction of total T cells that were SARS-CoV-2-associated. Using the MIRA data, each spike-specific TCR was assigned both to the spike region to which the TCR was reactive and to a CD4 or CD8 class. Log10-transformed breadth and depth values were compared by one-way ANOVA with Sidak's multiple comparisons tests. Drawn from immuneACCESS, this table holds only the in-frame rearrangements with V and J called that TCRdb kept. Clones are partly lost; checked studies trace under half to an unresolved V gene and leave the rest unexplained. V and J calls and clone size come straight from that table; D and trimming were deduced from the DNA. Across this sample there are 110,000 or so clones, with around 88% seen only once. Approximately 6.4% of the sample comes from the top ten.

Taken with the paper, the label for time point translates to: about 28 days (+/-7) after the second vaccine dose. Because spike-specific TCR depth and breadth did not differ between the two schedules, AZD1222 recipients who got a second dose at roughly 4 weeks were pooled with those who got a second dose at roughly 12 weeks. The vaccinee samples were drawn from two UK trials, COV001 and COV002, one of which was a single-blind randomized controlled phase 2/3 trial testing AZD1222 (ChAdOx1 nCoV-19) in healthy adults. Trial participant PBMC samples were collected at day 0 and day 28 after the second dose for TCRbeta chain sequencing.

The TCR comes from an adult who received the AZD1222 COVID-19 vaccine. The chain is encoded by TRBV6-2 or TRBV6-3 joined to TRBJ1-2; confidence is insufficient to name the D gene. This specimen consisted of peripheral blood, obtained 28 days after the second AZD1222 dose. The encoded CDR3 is CASSYSTGIYGYTF. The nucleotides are TGTGCCAGCAGTTACTCGACGGGGATCTATGGCTACACCTTC.